The TCR beta chain described here comes from a study of post-analysis software for immune sequencing data. Findings of the study overall: Pronounced co-clustering by F measure was evident among identically batched samples. Patients showed TRBV5-6, TRBV5-1 and TRBV20-1 among four to six TRBV segments more frequent than in controls.

With regard to this clonotype: The target antigen is unknown.

The CDR3 has 14 amino acids. V gave up 2 bases and J gave up 11 bases; unmatched junction bases: 11. The V gene's germline CDR1 is PRHDT and CDR2 FYEKMQ (reference sequence). Unique molecular identifiers tagged the TCR beta cDNA libraries. TCRdb recomputed calls from the PCR reads with MiXCR, one row per CDR3 protein. This table has 750,000 to 950,000 distinct CDR3 sequences, 53% appearing once. The sequenced sample consisted of blood. The chain uses TRBV13 and TRBJ1-1, with TRBD1 matching over 7 bases. This clonotype was obtained from a girl under 18 with multiple sclerosis. CDR3 sequence: CASSLTTTGPYAFF. As DNA, the CDR3 is TGTGCCAGCAGCTTAACCACGACAGGGCCGTATGCTTTCTTT.